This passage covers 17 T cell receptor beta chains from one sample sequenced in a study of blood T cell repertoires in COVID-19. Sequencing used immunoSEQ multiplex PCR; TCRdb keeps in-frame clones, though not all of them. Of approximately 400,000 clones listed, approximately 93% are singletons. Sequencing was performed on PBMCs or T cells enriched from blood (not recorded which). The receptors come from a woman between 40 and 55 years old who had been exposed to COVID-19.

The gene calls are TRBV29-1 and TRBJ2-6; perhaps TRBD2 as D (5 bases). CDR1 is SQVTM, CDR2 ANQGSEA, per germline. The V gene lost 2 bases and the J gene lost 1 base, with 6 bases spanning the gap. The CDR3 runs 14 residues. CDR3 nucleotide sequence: TGCAGCGTTGAACGGGGTTCTGGGGCCAACGTCCTGACTTTC. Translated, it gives CSVERGSGANVLTF.

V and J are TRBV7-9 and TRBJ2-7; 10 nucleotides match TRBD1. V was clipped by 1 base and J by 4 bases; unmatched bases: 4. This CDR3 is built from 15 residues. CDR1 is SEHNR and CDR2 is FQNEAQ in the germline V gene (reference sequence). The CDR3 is CASSLGTGGPYEQYF. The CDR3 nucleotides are TGTGCCAGCAGCTTAGGGACAGGGGGTCCTTACGAGCAGTACTTC.

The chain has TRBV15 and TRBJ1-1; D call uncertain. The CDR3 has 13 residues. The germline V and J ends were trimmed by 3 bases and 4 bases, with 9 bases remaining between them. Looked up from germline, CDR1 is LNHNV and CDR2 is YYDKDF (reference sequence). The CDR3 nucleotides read TGTGCCACCAGCAGCGACTTGGGCACTGAAGCTTTCTTT. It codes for CATSSDLGTEAFF.

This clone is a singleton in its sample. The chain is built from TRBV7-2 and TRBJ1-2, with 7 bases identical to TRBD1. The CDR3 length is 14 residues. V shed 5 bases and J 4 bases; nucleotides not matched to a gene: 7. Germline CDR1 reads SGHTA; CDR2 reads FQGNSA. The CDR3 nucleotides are TGTGCCAGCAGCCGGGGACAGTCGATCTATGGCTACACCTTC. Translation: CASSRGQSIYGYTF.

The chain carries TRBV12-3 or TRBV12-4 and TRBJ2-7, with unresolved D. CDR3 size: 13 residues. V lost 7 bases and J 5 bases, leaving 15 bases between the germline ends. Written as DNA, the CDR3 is TGTGCCAGCACTCCCTCAACCGGTGACGAGCAGTACTTC. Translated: CASTPSTGDEQYF.

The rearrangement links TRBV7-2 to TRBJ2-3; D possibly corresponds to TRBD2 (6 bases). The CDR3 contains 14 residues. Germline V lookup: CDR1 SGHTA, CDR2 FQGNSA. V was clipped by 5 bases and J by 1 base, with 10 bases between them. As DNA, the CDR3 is TGTGCCAGCAGCCCTAGGAGGGGCACAGATACGCAGTATTTT. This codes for CASSPRRGTDTQYF. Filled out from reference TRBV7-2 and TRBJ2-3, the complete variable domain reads GAGVSQSPSNKVTEKGKDVELRCDPISGHTALYWYRQSLGQGLEFLIYFQGNSAPDKSGLPSDRFSAERTGGSVSTLTIQRTQQEDSAVYLCASSPRRGTDTQYFGPGTRLTVL.

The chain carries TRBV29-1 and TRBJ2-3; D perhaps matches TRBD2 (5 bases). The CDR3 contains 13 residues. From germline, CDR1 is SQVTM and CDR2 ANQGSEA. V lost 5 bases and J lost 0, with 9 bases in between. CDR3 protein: CSVRRASTDTQYF. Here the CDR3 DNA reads TGCAGCGTTAGGCGGGCTAGCACAGATACGCAGTATTTT.

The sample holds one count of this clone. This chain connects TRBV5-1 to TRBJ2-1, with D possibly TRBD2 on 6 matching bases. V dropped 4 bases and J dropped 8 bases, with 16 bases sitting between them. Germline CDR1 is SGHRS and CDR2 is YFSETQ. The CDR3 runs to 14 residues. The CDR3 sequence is CASSRGREAHEQFF. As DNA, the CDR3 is TGCGCCAGCAGCAGGGGAAGGGAGGCCCATGAGCAGTTCTTC.

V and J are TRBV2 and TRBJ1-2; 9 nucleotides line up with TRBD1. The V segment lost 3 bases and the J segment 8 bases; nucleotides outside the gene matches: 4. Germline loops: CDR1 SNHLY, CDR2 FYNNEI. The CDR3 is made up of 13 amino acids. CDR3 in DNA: TGTGCCAGCAGTGAGAGGACAGGGGACGGCTACACCTTC. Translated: CASSERTGDGYTF. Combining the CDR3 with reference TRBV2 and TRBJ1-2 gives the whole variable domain EPEVTQTPSHQVTQMGQEVILRCVPISNHLYFYWYRQILGQKVEFLVSFYNNEISEKSEIFDDQFSVERPDGSNFTLKIRSTKLEDSAMYFCASSERTGDGYTFGSGTRLTVV.

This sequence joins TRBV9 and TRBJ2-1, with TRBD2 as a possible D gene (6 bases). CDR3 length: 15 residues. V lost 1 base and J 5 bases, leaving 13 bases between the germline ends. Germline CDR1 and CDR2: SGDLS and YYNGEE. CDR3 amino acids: CASSVSGSRNNEQFF. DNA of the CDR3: TGTGCCAGCAGCGTAAGCGGGTCCAGAAACAATGAGCAGTTCTTC.

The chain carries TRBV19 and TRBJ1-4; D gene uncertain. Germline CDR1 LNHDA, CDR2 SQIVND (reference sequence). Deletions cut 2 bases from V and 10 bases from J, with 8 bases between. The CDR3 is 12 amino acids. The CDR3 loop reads CASSILFGKLFF. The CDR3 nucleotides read TGTGCCAGTAGTATATTGTTCGGAAAACTGTTTTTT. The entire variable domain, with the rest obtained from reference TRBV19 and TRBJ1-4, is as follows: DGGITQSPKYLFRKEGQNVTLSCEQNLNHDAMYWYRQDPGQGLRLIYYSQIVNDFQKGDIAEGYSVSREKKESFPLTVTSAQKNPTAFYLCASSILFGKLFFGSGTQLSVL.

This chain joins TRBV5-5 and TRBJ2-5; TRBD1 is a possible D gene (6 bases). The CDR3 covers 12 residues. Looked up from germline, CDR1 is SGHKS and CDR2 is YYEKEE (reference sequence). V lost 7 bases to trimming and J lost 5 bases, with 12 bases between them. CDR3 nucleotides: TGTGCCAGCGGGACACCCAGGGAGACCCAGTACTTC. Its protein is CASGTPRETQYF.

CDR3 sequence (DNA): TGTGCCAGCAGGTCCAGGGAGGGCACCGGGGAGCTGTTTTTT. Translating it yields CASRSREGTGELFF. V is TRBV2 and J is TRBJ2-2; 7 positions agree with TRBD2. From germline, CDR1 is SNHLY and CDR2 FYNNEI. Trimming took 6 bases from V and 4 from J; bases not matched to a gene: 5. The CDR3 runs 14 residues.

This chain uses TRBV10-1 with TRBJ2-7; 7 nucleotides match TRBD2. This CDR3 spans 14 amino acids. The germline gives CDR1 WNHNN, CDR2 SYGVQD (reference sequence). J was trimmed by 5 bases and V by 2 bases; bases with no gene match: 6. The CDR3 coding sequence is TGCGCCAGCAGTGAGAGCGGGGATCTGGACGAGCAGTACTTC. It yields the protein CASSESGDLDEQYF.

The CDR3 DNA follows: TGTGCCAGTAGAAACAGGGGGCCCAAAAACATTCAGTACTTC. Translating gives CASRNRGPKNIQYF. The J gene is TRBJ2-4, the V gene TRBV19; TRBD1 matches 9 bases. V lost 6 bases and J lost 2; bases outside the gene matches: 2. Germline V CDR1 and CDR2: LNHDA, SQIVND (reference sequence). This CDR3 has 14 residues. Supplemented by reference TRBV19 and TRBJ2-4, the full variable domain reads DGGITQSPKYLFRKEGQNVTLSCEQNLNHDAMYWYRQDPGQGLRLIYYSQIVNDFQKGDIAEGYSVSREKKESFPLTVTSAQKNPTAFYLCASRNRGPKNIQYFGAGTRLSVL.

CDR3 region: CASSQDGTNPLEQYF. The CDR3 DNA follows: TGTGCCAGCAGCCAAGATGGGACAAACCCCCTCGAGCAGTACTTC. The chain is built from TRBV14 and TRBJ2-7, with a possible D match to TRBD1 (6 bases). Trimming removed 0 bases at V and 6 bases at J, with 15 bases between. Germline CDR1 SGHDN, CDR2 FVKESK. CDR3 size: 15 residues.

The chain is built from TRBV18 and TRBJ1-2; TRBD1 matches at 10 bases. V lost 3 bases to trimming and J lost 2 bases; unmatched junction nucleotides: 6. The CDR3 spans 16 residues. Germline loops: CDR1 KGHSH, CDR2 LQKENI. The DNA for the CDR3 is TGTGCCAGCTCACCTACCCTGACAGGGGGCAACTATGGCTACACCTTC. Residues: CASSPTLTGGNYGYTF.